The 24 T cell receptor beta chains below all came from one sample that was sequenced in a study of T cells in tuberculosis. Measured with immunoSEQ multiplex PCR; TCRdb has only the in-frame clones, and not every one. The table lists tens of thousands of clones, around 93% of them singletons, with about 7.8% in the top ten. What was sequenced was PBMCs. The receptors shown here come from a donor aged 5-35 years with latent tuberculosis or without tuberculosis infection. Some clones in this sample may be carry-over from other donors' samples.

Only a few counts were recorded for this clone. The rearrangement links TRBV28 to TRBJ1-2, with 7 bases that match TRBD1. J lost 4 bases, V lost 1 base, and 0 bases had no gene match. The CDR3 extends over 13 amino acids. Per the germline V gene, CDR1 is MDHEN and CDR2 is SYDVKM. CDR3 DNA: TGTGCCAGCAGTTTATCAGGGGGCTATGGCTACACCTTC. Its translation: CASSLSGGYGYTF.

The chain combines TRBV9 with TRBJ1-2; perhaps TRBD1 as D (5 bases). With 3 bases removed from V and 8 bases from J, the gap between germline ends came to 11 bases. The CDR3 contains 12 residues. The germline V gene has CDR1 SGDLS and CDR2 YYNGEE. In DNA form, the CDR3 reads TGTGCCAGCAGCGCAGGATGGGGCGGCTACACCTTC. Its translation: CASSAGWGGYTF.

The chain uses TRBV7-9 and TRBJ1-5, with D perhaps TRBD1 (6 bases). V lost 4 bases and J 4 bases, leaving 8 bases between the germline ends. The CDR3 spans 13 residues. Germline CDR1 reads SEHNR; CDR2 reads FQNEAQ (reference sequence). CDR3 nucleotide sequence: TGTGCCAGCAGCTGGACAGTGAATCAGCCCCAGCATTTT. It codes for CASSWTVNQPQHF.

CDR3: CASSEGQGGETQYF. CDR3 bases: TGCGCCAGCAGTGAGGGACAGGGAGGGGAGACCCAGTACTTC. V and J are TRBV10-1 and TRBJ2-5, with D perhaps TRBD1 (8 bases). This CDR3 has 14 amino acids. From germline, CDR1 is WNHNN and CDR2 SYGVQD (reference sequence). The V end was cut by 2 bases, the J end by 5 bases, with 12 bases between.

The chain employs TRBV27 and TRBJ1-3; 7 positions match TRBD1. The CDR3 loop spans 16 amino acids. The junction had 7 bases not matched to a gene; V was cut back by 5 bases and J by 0 bases. Per the germline V gene, CDR1 is MNHEY and CDR2 is SMNVEV (reference sequence). The CDR3 sequence: CASSRDSLRSGNTIYF. Written as DNA, the CDR3 is TGTGCCAGCAGTCGGGACAGCCTCCGCTCTGGAAACACCATATATTTT.

The CDR3 DNA sequence: TGCGCCAGCAGTGACAGGGATGGCTACACCTTC. Amino acids: CASSDRDGYTF. This chain uses TRBV10-2 with TRBJ1-2; the D gene is possibly TRBD1 (5 bases). Looked up from germline, CDR1 is WSHSY and CDR2 is SAAADI. The length of the CDR3 is 11 residues. V was clipped by 3 bases and J by 6 bases, with 5 bases between them.

The chain joins TRBV9 to TRBJ2-7; D is undetermined. The V and J ends lost 2 bases and 4 bases respectively, with 13 bases between them. Per germline, CDR1 SGDLS and CDR2 YYNGEE. The CDR3 extends over 14 amino acids. The CDR3 sequence: CASSVQELGYEQYF. The CDR3 DNA is TGTGCCAGCAGCGTCCAGGAACTCGGATACGAGCAGTACTTC.

The CDR3 DNA reads as TGTGCCAGCAGCAGGACAGGCATGAACACTGAAGCTTTCTTT. It is translated as CASSRTGMNTEAFF. The genes are TRBV5-4 and TRBJ1-1; 7 nucleotides agree with TRBD1. Germline CDR1 and CDR2: SGHNT and YYREEE (reference sequence). V shed 4 bases and J 0 bases; nucleotides not matched to a gene: 3. This CDR3 has 14 amino acids.

The V and J genes are TRBV27 and TRBJ2-7; the D gene is possibly TRBD1 (6 bases). Trimming removed 2 bases from V and 3 bases from J, with 14 bases in between. The CDR3 is 15 amino acids. Germline V gene data show CDR1 as MNHEY and CDR2 as SMNVEV (reference sequence). The CDR3 DNA reads TGTGCCAGCAGTTTAGGTTCGGGACAAGGCTACGAGCAGTACTTC. Translation gives CASSLGSGQGYEQYF.

The rearrangement joins TRBV11-2 to TRBJ2-3; 9 positions agree with TRBD2. After removal of 4 bases from V and 5 bases from J, the junction contained 7 bases not matched to a gene. Germline assignment: CDR1 SGHAT and CDR2 FQNNGV. The CDR3 sequence is 15 residues long. The CDR3 bases are TGTGCCAGCAGCTCCATAGCGGGAGCCTTAGATACGCAGTATTTT. Translated, it gives CASSSIAGALDTQYF. The full variable domain, rest sourced from reference TRBV11-2 and TRBJ2-3, is EAGVAQSPRYKIIEKRQSVAFWCNPISGHATLYWYQQILGQGPKLLIQFQNNGVVDDSQLPKDRFSAERLKGVDSTLKIQPAKLEDSAVYLCASSSIAGALDTQYFGPGTRLTVL.

The chain has TRBV28 and TRBJ2-7, with a possible D match to TRBD1 (8 bases). CDR1 MDHEN and CDR2 SYDVKM come from the germline V gene. The V end was cut by 6 bases, the J end by 3 bases, with 18 bases between. The CDR3 is made up of 15 amino acids. The chain's CDR3 is CASSVAGDRIYEQYF. The DNA for the CDR3 is TGTGCCAGCAGCGTCGCGGGGGACAGGATCTACGAGCAGTACTTC.

V gene TRBV7-8 combines with J gene TRBJ2-1, with 7 bases matching TRBD2. V lost 4 bases to trimming and J lost 0 bases; unmatched junction nucleotides: 12. The CDR3 runs to 18 residues. Per germline, CDR1 SGHVS and CDR2 FQNEAQ. The CDR3 loop reads CASSSKSASGSSYNEQFF. CDR3 nucleotide sequence: TGTGCCAGCAGCTCAAAGTCGGCTAGCGGAAGCTCCTACAATGAGCAGTTCTTC.

The gene calls are TRBV6-4 and TRBJ1-2; the D is unclear. This CDR3 comprises 17 residues. The V gene lost 0 bases and the J gene lost 1 base, with 15 bases spanning the gap. Germline V gene sequence: CDR1 MRHNA, CDR2 SNTAGT. The DNA of the CDR3 is TGTGCCAGCAGTGACTCGCATCGAGGGCATTATAACTATGGCTACACCTTC. This gives the protein CASSDSHRGHYNYGYTF.

The rearrangement joins TRBV6-5 to TRBJ1-6, with 11 positions matching TRBD1. The V gene's germline CDR1 is MNHEY and CDR2 SVGAGI. The CDR3 is 15 residues long. V trimming: 5 bases; J trimming: 12 bases; junction bases outside the gene matches: 9. In nucleotides, the CDR3 is TGTGCCAGCAGTGCTCCCGGGACAGGGGGGGGACCCCTCCACTTT. Residues: CASSAPGTGGGPLHF.

This chain connects TRBV27 to TRBJ2-2, with 7 bases aligning to TRBD1. V gave up 2 bases and J gave up 4 bases; unmatched junction bases: 7. The germline CDR1 and CDR2 sequences are MNHEY and SMNVEV (reference sequence). The CDR3 runs to 16 residues. Here the CDR3 DNA reads TGTGCCAGCAGTTTAGAGGGGGCGCGTGGCACCGGGGAGCTGTTTTTT. This gives the protein CASSLEGARGTGELFF.

This chain connects TRBV7-9 to TRBJ1-2; perhaps TRBD1 as D (5 bases). The V and J ends lost 1 base and 7 bases respectively, with 13 bases between them. This CDR3 is 14 amino acids long. Germline V lookup: CDR1 SEHNR, CDR2 FQNEAQ (reference sequence). The CDR3 DNA sequence: TGTGCCAGCAGCTTAGATTCGCAGGGTAGTGGCTACACCTTC. Amino acids: CASSLDSQGSGYTF.

The V and J genes are TRBV4-1 and TRBJ2-3; the match to TRBD2 covers 9 bases. V shed 3 bases and J 5 bases; nucleotides not matched to a gene: 6. CDR1 is MGHRA, CDR2 YSYEKL, per germline. This CDR3 comprises 15 residues. The CDR3 bases are TGCGCCAGCAGCCAGGTTAGCGGGGGAGAAGATACGCAGTATTTT. Translated, it gives CASSQVSGGEDTQYF.

This clone has just one count. The rearrangement joins TRBV7-9 to TRBJ2-7, with a possible D match to TRBD2 (7 bases). The CDR3 runs 15 residues. V lost 7 bases and J 5 bases, leaving 21 bases between the germline ends. The germline V gene has CDR1 SEHNR and CDR2 FQNEAQ (reference sequence). The CDR3 DNA is TGTGCCAGCAAGTGGGGGGCGGGAGTGCTAGACGAGCAGTACTTC. It translates to CASKWGAGVLDEQYF.

The chain has TRBV2 and TRBJ1-1; D is unresolved. CDR3 length: 14 amino acids. Germline CDR1 and CDR2: SNHLY and FYNNEI. The V and J ends lost 3 bases and 6 bases respectively, with 14 bases between them. The CDR3 region is CASSDRWLSSEAFF. The CDR3 nucleotides read TGTGCCAGCAGTGATCGGTGGTTGTCTTCTGAAGCTTTCTTT.

V gene TRBV5-1 combines with J gene TRBJ2-1; 10 bases are a match to TRBD2. In germline, CDR1 is SGHRS, CDR2 YFSETQ. The V gene end was trimmed by 1 base and the J gene end by 5 bases; junction bases not matched to a gene: 6. The CDR3 extends over 16 amino acids. The CDR3 reads CASSLTAGGWNNEQFF. In nucleotides, the CDR3 is TGCGCCAGCAGCTTGACAGCGGGAGGGTGGAACAATGAGCAGTTCTTC.

This clone is termed medium-sized. The chain couples TRBV13 to TRBJ2-2, with TRBD1 matching over 10 bases. This CDR3 region has 15 residues. Per germline, CDR1 PRHDT and CDR2 FYEKMQ (reference sequence). V gave up 5 bases and J gave up 3 bases; unmatched junction bases: 3. This CDR3 reads CASSTGTGDTGELFF. The CDR3 nucleotides read TGTGCCAGCAGCACCGGGACAGGGGACACCGGGGAGCTGTTTTTT.

The CDR3 DNA reads as TGCGCCAGCAGCTTGACCAGGGACAACAATGAGCAGTTCTTC. It specifies CASSLTRDNNEQFF. V usage is TRBV5-1 and J usage is TRBJ2-1, with a tentative D call TRBD1 (6 bases). CDR1 and CDR2 (germline): SGHRS, YFSETQ. V was clipped by 1 base and J by 5 bases, with 10 bases between them. The CDR3 is 14 residues long. The variable domain in full, with the rest retrieved from reference TRBV5-1 and TRBJ2-1, is KAGVTQTPRYLIKTRGQQVTLSCSPISGHRSVSWYQQTPGQGLQFLFEYFSETQRNKGNFPGRFSGRQFSNSRSEMNVSTLELGDSALYLCASSLTRDNNEQFFGPGTRLTVL.

The chain carries TRBV6-7 and TRBJ2-3, with 16 bases identical to TRBD2. Being an ORF, TRBV6-7 has a function that is uncertain. The V and J ends lost 6 bases and 8 bases, in that order; junction bases with no gene match: 8. The CDR3 is made up of 16 amino acids. The DNA for the CDR3 is TGTGCCAGCAGGGCGGGACTAGCGGGAGGGCGGGTTACGCAGTATTTT. As protein: CASRAGLAGGRVTQYF.

The chain employs TRBV10-3 and TRBJ2-3; D call uncertain. Germline lookup yields CDR1 ENHRY and CDR2 SYGVKD. The CDR3 has 14 amino acids. V was cut by 0 bases and J by 0 bases, with 4 bases left in between. The chain's CDR3 is CAISESKSTDTQYF. The CDR3, as DNA: TGTGCCATCAGTGAGTCTAAAAGCACAGATACGCAGTATTTT.